These T cell receptor beta chains were read from a single sample in a study of shared clonotypes between healthy human individuals. Only in-frame clones appear in the TCRdb table, and some are missing; sequencing was by immunoSEQ multiplex PCR. Here the sample spans approximately 95,000 clones, 67% being singletons. The sample comprised memory CD8+ T cells sorted from blood. The receptors originated from a man younger than 40 in good health. CDR3s include the opening cysteine and the closing phenylalanine or tryptophan. A D gene is named only where the DNA matches it firmly. Size is omitted from some rows. Given values are once, few, many or a class for expanded clones.

clone_size | j_call | cdr3_length | d_call | v_call | cdr3_nt | cdr3_aa
NA | TRBJ2-2 | 12 | TRBD2 | TRBV29-1 | TGCAGCGTGCGGGGGGACACCGGGGAGCTGTTTTTT | CSVRGDTGELFF
NA | TRBJ1-3 | 12 | NA | TRBV30 | TGTGCCGGGACGGGTTCTGGAAACACCATATATTTT | CAGTGSGNTIYF
NA | TRBJ2-3 | 12 | NA | TRBV9 | TGTGCCAGCAGCGCCTTTTCAGATACGCAGTATTTT | CASSAFSDTQYF
NA | TRBJ2-3 | 14 | NA | TRBV4-1 | TGCGCCAGCAGCCAAGAAGACAGCACAGATACGCAGTATTTT | CASSQEDSTDTQYF
NA | TRBJ2-7 | 14 | TRBD1 | TRBV7-7 | TGTGCCAGCAGCGGCGGGACAGGGGGAAGCGAGCAGTACTTC | CASSGGTGGSEQYF
NA | TRBJ1-2 | 16 | TRBD1 | TRBV7-2 | TGTGCCAGCAGCCAAGGGGGGTCTCGGACAGGGCATGGCTACACCTTC | CASSQGGSRTGHGYTF
many | TRBJ2-5 | 14 | TRBD1 | TRBV7-8 | TGTGCCAGCGATGGCCGGACAGGGGAAGAGACCCAGTACTTC | CASDGRTGEETQYF
many | TRBJ1-2 | 11 | NA | TRBV28 | TGTGCCAGCAGTTTTGTCTATGGCTACACCTTC | CASSFVYGYTF
NA | TRBJ2-7 | 11 | NA | TRBV11-2 | TGTGCCAGCAGCCAGGTCTACGAGCAGTACTTC | CASSQVYEQYF
few | TRBJ2-2 | 16 | NA | TRBV4-3 | TGCGCCAGCAGCCAAGCAGGTGAAGTGAACACCGGGGAGCTGTTTTTT | CASSQAGEVNTGELFF
NA | TRBJ2-3 | 16 | NA | TRBV9 | TGTGCCAGCAGCGTAGGGATGCTAGATGATTCAGATACGCAGTATTTT | CASSVGMLDDSDTQYF